These T cell receptor beta chains were read from a single sample in a study of beta chain features in type 1 diabetes. The data were produced by immunoSEQ multiplex PCR, yet TCRdb's version contains in-frame clones alone and is incomplete. The sample lists roughly 400,000 clones; about 16% were seen once. Sequencing was performed on naive CD4+ T cells from blood. These receptors were collected from a woman aged 18 to 35 in good health. The CDR3 runs from the conserved cysteine through the conserved F or W. A D gene is named only where the DNA matches it firmly. Size is omitted from some rows. Given values are once, few, many or a class for expanded clones.

TRBJ2-7 . TRBV29-1 few TGCAGCGTGACCCCCGACGGGTCCTACGAGCAGTACTTC CSVTPDGSYEQYF
TRBJ1-1 . TRBV27 few TGTGCCAGCAGTCCAGGCTCCACTTACCAAGCTTTCTTT CASSPGSTYQAFF
TRBJ2-1 TRBD2 TRBV6-5 . TGTGCCAGCAGCTCATCCGGGACTAGCTTCAATGAGCAGTTCTTC CASSSSGTSFNEQFF
TRBJ2-3 TRBD2 TRBV7-9 . TGTGCCAGCAGCTTCCGGGGAGGGTTCACAGATACGCAGTATTTT CASSFRGGFTDTQYF
TRBJ2-5 TRBD2 TRBV4-1 . TGCGCCAGCAGCCACTTAACCGGACTAGCGGGACAAGAGACCCAGTACTTC CASSHLTGLAGQETQYF
TRBJ2-7 . TRBV30 . TGTGCCTGGAGTGTACGGTCCTACGAGCAGTACTTC CAWSVRSYEQYF
TRBJ1-1 TRBD1 TRBV14 . TGTGCCAGCAGCCATTTCTGGGACAGGGCAGCTTTCTTT CASSHFWDRAAFF
TRBJ1-1 TRBD1 TRBV30 . TGTGCCTGGAGGAGGGGGCCGGTTAGCACTGAAGCTTTCTTT CAWRRGPVSTEAFF
TRBJ1-3 TRBD1 TRBV7-8 . TGTGCCAGCAGCTCACAGGGGACTGGAAACACCATATATTTT CASSSQGTGNTIYF
TRBJ2-7 TRBD2 TRBV15 few TGTGCCACCAGCAGAGGGACTAGCGGGAGCGAGCAGTACTTC CATSRGTSGSEQYF
TRBJ1-5 . TRBV11-2 . TGTGCCAGCAGCTTAGTCGCAGGGGACCGTCAGCCCCAGCATTTT CASSLVAGDRQPQHF
TRBJ2-1 TRBD1 TRBV27 . TGTGCCAGCACCTGGGGGACAGGGAGGTCCTACAATGAGCAGTTCTTC CASTWGTGRSYNEQFF
TRBJ1-3 . TRBV29-1 . TGCAGCGCTTCTTCGGGGGGAGGCTCTGGAAACACCATATATTTT CSASSGGGSGNTIYF
TRBJ1-1 . TRBV19 few TGTGCCAGTAGTCCGACAAATCCCTTCATGAACACTGAAGCTTTCTTT CASSPTNPFMNTEAFF
TRBJ2-5 TRBD1 TRBV10-3 few TGTGCCATACAGGGGTCCTCAGAGACCCAGTACTTC CAIQGSSETQYF
TRBJ2-1 . TRBV5-4 . TGTGCCAGCAGCTTGGAATCCACGGCGGTGGTGTTCTTC CASSLESTAVVFF
TRBJ2-3 TRBD2 TRBV30 few TGTGCCTGGAGTTCTCCGGGAGGGCCCTCAGATACGCAGTATTTT CAWSSPGGPSDTQYF
TRBJ2-3 TRBD2 TRBV30 . TGTGCCTGGACACGACTAGCGGGATGGACAGATACGCAGTATTTT CAWTRLAGWTDTQYF
TRBJ2-1 TRBD2 TRBV14 . TGTGCCAGCAGCCACGCCCCGGGACTAGCGGCGTACAATGAGCAGTTCTTC CASSHAPGLAAYNEQFF
TRBJ1-2 . TRBV21-1 few TGTGCCAGCAGTACAGGGAACGAAACCTTC CASSTGNETF
TRBJ1-3 TRBD1 TRBV4-1 . TGCGCCAGCAGCCAAGAAAGGGGACAGTCACTTTCTGGAAACACCATATATTTT CASSQERGQSLSGNTIYF
TRBJ2-4 . TRBV4-1 few TGCGCCAGCAGCCAACCCCTGGAGAGGAACATTCAGTACTTC CASSQPLERNIQYF
TRBJ2-5 . TRBV6-5 . TGTGCCAGCAGTTATACTAGGACCGGGGAGACCCAGTACTTC CASSYTRTGETQYF
TRBJ2-1 . TRBV28 . TGTGCCTACGCCGGTGCGCTCACCGATGAGCAGTTCTTC CAYAGALTDEQFF
TRBJ2-7 TRBD1 TRBV30 . TGTGCCTGGGCCAGGGGGTTACCATCCTACGAGCAGTACTTC CAWARGLPSYEQYF
TRBJ1-2 . TRBV25-1 . TGTGCCAGCAGTGAACTGGACGAGGGTTATGGCTACACCTTC CASSELDEGYGYTF
TRBJ1-1 TRBD1 TRBV28 few TGTGCCAGCACCGACAGGGTTTCAGCTTTCTTT CASTDRVSAFF
TRBJ2-2 TRBD1 TRBV7-9 . TGTGCCAGCAGCTTAACAGGACAGGGTTTGAGCACCGGGGAGCTGTTTTTT CASSLTGQGLSTGELFF
TRBJ2-1 . TRBV28 . TGTGCCAGCAGTTTATTCCCAACAAAGGACTACCCCATCAATGAGCAGTTCTTC CASSLFPTKDYPINEQFF
TRBJ2-1 TRBD1 TRBV9 . TGTGCCAGCAGCTCAGCCGGGACAGGGGGACTCAATGAGCAGTTCTTC CASSSAGTGGLNEQFF
TRBJ2-4 . TRBV4-2 few TGTGCCAGCAGCCAAGATCGGGGCATTCAGTACTTC CASSQDRGIQYF
TRBJ2-1 TRBD2 TRBV2 . TGTGCCAGCAGCGGGACTAGCGGGAGGAGCTACAATGAGCAGTTCTTC CASSGTSGRSYNEQFF
TRBJ1-5 . TRBV11-1 few TGTGCCAGCAGCTTAAGCAGCAATCAGCCCCAGCATTTT CASSLSSNQPQHF
TRBJ2-1 . TRBV28 . TGTGCCAGCAGTTTACCCCTAAATGAGCAGTTCTTC CASSLPLNEQFF